The 27 T cell receptor beta chains presented below share a single source sample, sequenced in a study of identical twins. MiXCR was run by TCRdb on the 5' RACE reads, yielding one entry per CDR3 protein. The repertoire includes fewer than 250,000 distinct CDR3 sequences, 5.5% to 8% of them detected once, and roughly 3.7% sits in the top ten. These same records also appear under a second study, on yellow fever vaccine responses in identical twins.

What was sequenced was memory (CD45RO+) T cells sorted from blood. The receptor set was obtained from a woman younger than 35 in good health.

There are many counts of this clonotype. The genes are TRBV10-3 and TRBJ2-4; D perhaps matches TRBD1 (6 bases). This CDR3 is built from 17 residues. Germline lookup yields CDR1 ENHRY and CDR2 SYGVKD. Trimming removed 2 bases at V and 0 bases at J, with 14 bases between. In DNA, the CDR3 is TGTGCCATCAGTGAGCAACAGGGCGAACTAGCCAAAAACATTCAGTACTTC. Protein: CAISEQQGELAKNIQYF.

This rearrangement joins TRBV7-9 to TRBJ2-5; 11 bases align to TRBD2. This CDR3 spans 15 amino acids. V lost 4 bases to trimming and J lost 10 bases; unmatched junction nucleotides: 11. Germline-derived CDR1 and CDR2 are SEHNR and FQNEAQ (reference sequence). The CDR3 loop reads CASSYLGLAVWIQYF. CDR3 in DNA: TGTGCCAGCAGCTACCTGGGACTAGCGGTTTGGATCCAGTACTTC.

This clonotype has just a few counts. The J gene is TRBJ2-2, the V gene TRBV27; D gene unclear. Trimming took 6 bases from V and 3 from J, leaving 11 bases between them. This CDR3 is built from 14 residues. The germline V gene encodes CDR1 MNHEY and CDR2 SMNVEV (reference sequence). CDR3 sequence: CASSPGSHTGELFF. DNA of the CDR3: TGTGCCAGCAGCCCCGGTTCGCACACCGGGGAGCTGTTTTTT.

This clonotype has at least ten counts. The chain recombines TRBV21-1 with TRBJ2-7; the tabulated D call, TRBD2, remains unverified against the DNA. TRBV21-1 is flagged as a pseudogene. The CDR3 contains 13 residues. Written as DNA, the CDR3 is TGTGCCAGCAGCAACCCGCCGGCGGGGGAGCAGTACTTC. It is translated as CASSNPPAGEQYF.

This clonotype has more than one count but fewer than ten. V is TRBV28 and J is TRBJ2-7; no reliable D call. Germline CDR1 reads MDHEN; CDR2 reads SYDVKM. The CDR3 has 12 residues. The germline V and J ends were trimmed by 5 bases and 6 bases, with 11 bases remaining between them. The CDR3 reads CASSLLLFEQYF. CDR3 nucleotide sequence: TGTGCCAGCAGTCTACTCCTTTTCGAGCAGTACTTC.

This clonotype turned up a few times. This chain uses TRBV11-1 with TRBJ1-2, with 9 bases fitting TRBD1. Per germline, CDR1 SGHAT and CDR2 FQDESV (reference sequence). The CDR3 is 19 amino acids. The trim removed 3 bases at V and 1 base at J, leaving 15 bases unmatched. CDR3 sequence reads: CASSFSPRTGVLLNYGYTF. In DNA, the CDR3 is TGTGCCAGCAGCTTTTCCCCCCGGACAGGGGTCCTTCTTAACTATGGCTACACCTTC.

This clonotype was observed many times. The gene calls are TRBV4-2 and TRBJ2-1; D might be TRBD2 (5 bases). The V gene's germline CDR1 is LGHNA and CDR2 YNFKEQ. The germline V and J ends were trimmed by 1 base and 8 bases, with 12 bases remaining between them. The CDR3 covers 14 residues. CDR3 amino acids: CASSQAFGGDEQFF. For the CDR3, the DNA is TGTGCCAGCAGCCAAGCGTTTGGAGGAGATGAGCAGTTCTTC.

This clonotype was counted a few times. The V gene is TRBV7-3, the J gene TRBJ1-1; perhaps TRBD1 as D (6 bases). With 7 bases removed from V and 0 bases from J, the gap between germline ends came to 9 bases. From germline, CDR1 is SGHTA and CDR2 FQGTGA. The CDR3 runs 13 residues. CDR3 bases: TGTGCCAGCAAGCGGGACATGAACACTGAAGCTTTCTTT. It is translated as CASKRDMNTEAFF.

This clonotype came up a few times. The gene calls are TRBV28 and TRBJ2-7; a weak D match, TRBD1 (5 bases). The CDR3 is made up of 12 amino acids. The germline gives CDR1 MDHEN, CDR2 SYDVKM. The V end was cut by 7 bases, the J end by 9 bases, with 16 bases between. CDR3 amino acids: CASKGQGRRQYV. CDR3 nucleotides: TGTGCCAGCAAAGGGCAGGGAAGGCGGCAGTACGTC.

This clonotype was found a few times. The chain uses TRBV7-8 and TRBJ1-2; D perhaps matches TRBD1 (6 bases). In germline, CDR1 is SGHVS, CDR2 FQNEAQ. V shed 5 bases and J shed 6 bases, with 22 bases lying between them. The CDR3 runs to 16 residues. CDR3: CASSLKRSRTDHGYTF. DNA of the CDR3: TGTGCCAGCAGCCTAAAAAGATCCCGGACAGACCATGGCTACACCTTC.

Written as DNA, the CDR3 is TGCGCCAGCAGTGTTACTATCAACACCGGGGAGCTGTTTTTT. Encoded protein: CASSVTINTGELFF. The chain uses TRBV10-1 and TRBJ2-2; unclear D gene. This CDR3 region has 14 residues. CDR1 and CDR2 from the germline V gene are WNHNN and SYGVQD (reference sequence). Trimming stripped 4 bases from V and 2 bases from J, with 8 bases between.

A few counts support this clonotype. This chain uses TRBV20-1 with TRBJ2-1; D not certain. The CDR3 has 15 amino acids. V was pared by 5 bases and J by 4 bases, with 18 bases between. Germline loops: CDR1 DFQATT, CDR2 SNEGSKA (reference sequence). The CDR3 coding sequence is TGCAGTGCTGGCCTGTGGCGGACCTTTTACAATGAGCAGTTCTTC. Amino acids: CSAGLWRTFYNEQFF.

This clonotype was detected only a few times. The chain combines TRBV5-6 with TRBJ1-5; no reliable D call. Germline V gene sequence: CDR1 SGHDT, CDR2 YYEEEE. The CDR3 contains 15 residues. V shed 1 base and J shed 2 bases, with 10 bases lying between them. CDR3 DNA: TGTGCCAGCAGCTTGCTACGTTTCGGCAATCAGCCCCAGCATTTT. Its translation: CASSLLRFGNQPQHF.

The rearrangement uses TRBV20-1 and TRBJ2-2, with a tentative D call TRBD1 (5 bases). This CDR3 contains 15 residues. Germline V gene lookup returns CDR1 DFQATT and CDR2 SNEGSKA (reference sequence). Trimming cost V 3 bases and J 5 bases, with 16 bases left between them. The DNA for the CDR3 is TGCAGTGCTAGGGGCGCAGGGTTGGAAACCGGGGAGCTGTTTTTT. Translated: CSARGAGLETGELFF.

This clonotype has only a few counts. The chain recombines TRBV12-3 or TRBV12-4 with TRBJ2-5; the D is unclear. The CDR3 runs 12 residues. V was cut by 0 bases and J by 7 bases, with 6 bases left in between. The CDR3 bases are TGTGCCAGCAGTTTAGCCGGTAGGACCCAGTACTTC. As protein: CASSLAGRTQYF.

This clonotype has a count of ten or more. The chain uses TRBV7-9 and TRBJ2-3, with D perhaps matching TRBD2 (6 bases). The CDR3 contains 13 residues. Germline V lookup: CDR1 SEHNR, CDR2 FQNEAQ (reference sequence). Trimming removed 11 bases at V and 5 bases at J, with 17 bases between. In nucleotides, the CDR3 is TGTGCCCTTCACGGGGAGGTCTTAGATACGCAGTATTTT. It encodes CALHGEVLDTQYF.

The CDR3 DNA reads as TGCAGTGCTCAAAAACCGGGCGGGAGGGTCCGAGAGACCCAGTACTTC. This codes for CSAQKPGGRVRETQYF. V is TRBV20-1 and J is TRBJ2-5, with 9 bases identical to TRBD2. Per germline, CDR1 DFQATT and CDR2 SNEGSKA (reference sequence). The CDR3 is 16 amino acids. J was trimmed by 4 bases and V by 5 bases; bases with no gene match: 14.

The V and J genes are TRBV18 and TRBJ2-1; 10 nucleotides agree with TRBD2. This CDR3 is 16 amino acids long. Germline V gene sequence: CDR1 KGHSH, CDR2 LQKENI. V gave up 4 bases and J gave up 5 bases; unmatched junction bases: 8. CDR3 protein: CASSRGSGRDNNEQFF. The CDR3 DNA follows: TGTGCCAGCTCACGGGGGAGCGGGAGGGACAACAATGAGCAGTTCTTC.

The chain links TRBV20-1 to TRBJ2-1, with 13 positions matching TRBD2. The J segment lost 5 bases and the V segment lost 4 bases, leaving 8 bases of the junction unmatched. Per germline, CDR1 DFQATT and CDR2 SNEGSKA (reference sequence). This CDR3 region has 16 residues. Here the CDR3 reads CSANGLAGVPDNEQFF. The CDR3 DNA reads as TGCAGTGCTAACGGACTAGCGGGAGTTCCGGACAATGAGCAGTTCTTC.

This clonotype was observed a few times. This sequence joins TRBV11-2 and TRBJ1-3; TRBD1 might be the D (5 bases). This CDR3 spans 17 amino acids. CDR1 and CDR2 (germline): SGHAT, FQNNGV. Trimming shortened V by 5 bases and J by 1 base, and 18 bases separated the two germline ends. CDR3 in DNA: TGTGCCAGCAGCCCCGGTCCGGGACTGACATCTGGAAACACCATATATTTT. This encodes CASSPGPGLTSGNTIYF.

The V and J genes are TRBV5-1 and TRBJ2-6; tentatively, D is TRBD1 (7 bases). The V end was cut by 1 base, the J end by 1 base, with 15 bases between. This CDR3 contains 18 residues. In germline, CDR1 is SGHRS, CDR2 YFSETQ. CDR3 amino acids: CASSLLFRGESGANVLTF. In DNA form, the CDR3 reads TGCGCCAGCAGCTTGCTTTTCAGGGGGGAGTCTGGGGCCAACGTCCTGACTTTC.

A few counts support this clonotype. This may arise from a read error, as a much more abundant clone is one base away. The chain uses TRBV5-1 and TRBJ1-1; no clear D. The length of the CDR3 is 17 residues. The germline gives CDR1 SGHRS, CDR2 YFSETQ. V lost 1 base and J lost 0, with 16 bases in between. The CDR3 sequence: CASSLLGDGVMNTEAFF. DNA for the CDR3: TGCGCCAGCAGCTTGTTAGGCGACGGGGTAATGAACACTGAAGCTTTCTTT.

The chain employs TRBV20-1 and TRBJ1-5; D may be TRBD1 (6 bases). Trimming shortened V by 5 bases and J by 3 bases, and 17 bases separated the two germline ends. Per germline, CDR1 DFQATT and CDR2 SNEGSKA (reference sequence). The CDR3 consists of 15 residues. CDR3 protein: CSAVPGEHPNQPQHF. CDR3 nucleotides: TGCAGTGCTGTCCCAGGGGAACACCCCAATCAGCCCCAGCATTTT.

The chain uses TRBV3-1 and TRBJ2-7; no reliable D call. Germline CDR1 and CDR2: LGHDT and YNNKEL (reference sequence). Trimming removed 0 bases at V and 3 bases at J, with 12 bases between. The CDR3 has 15 amino acids. This chain's CDR3 is CASSQERGGGYEQYF. DNA for the CDR3: TGTGCCAGCAGCCAAGAAAGAGGTGGCGGCTACGAGCAGTACTTC.

This clonotype occurred a few times. The chain employs TRBV12-3 or TRBV12-4 and TRBJ2-2, with D uncertain. CDR3 length: 15 amino acids. V was trimmed by 1 base and J by 5 bases, leaving 11 bases between them. This CDR3 reads CASSLGGSFTGELFF. The DNA for the CDR3 is TGTGCCAGCAGTTTAGGGGGATCATTTACCGGGGAGCTGTTTTTT.

This clonotype was counted many times. The chain combines TRBV7-2 with TRBJ1-5; 9 bases are shared with TRBD1. The CDR3 is 15 amino acids. V was clipped by 5 bases and J by 3 bases; unmatched bases: 5. Germline V lookup: CDR1 SGHTA, CDR2 FQGNSA. The CDR3 DNA sequence: TGTGCCAGCAGCCCGAGGACAGGGGACAATCAGCCCCAGCATTTT. This gives the protein CASSPRTGDNQPQHF. Supplemented by reference TRBV7-2 and TRBJ1-5, the full variable domain reads GAGVSQSPSNKVTEKGKDVELRCDPISGHTALYWYRQSLGQGLEFLIYFQGNSAPDKSGLPSDRFSAERTGGSVSTLTIQRTQQEDSAVYLCASSPRTGDNQPQHFGDGTRLSIL.

The sample holds many counts of this clonotype. V is TRBV21-1 and J is TRBJ2-3; the table's D call of TRBD1 was not tested on the DNA. TRBV21-1 is a pseudogene locus. The CDR3 covers 16 residues. CDR3 protein: CASSPMRTGGGDTQYF. CDR3 sequence (DNA): TGTGCCAGCAGCCCGATGAGGACAGGGGGCGGAGATACGCAGTATTTT.